The 24 T cell receptor beta chains below were found in one sample sequenced in a study of early T cells in non-severe SARS-CoV-2 infection. TCRdb redid the calling of the 5' RACE reads with MiXCR, one entry per CDR3 protein. The table has more than 20,000 distinct CDR3 sequences, 4.4% seen once. Input material: whole blood. Source of these receptors: an adult who was a healthcare worker with PCR-confirmed SARS-CoV-2 infection or an uninfected control (not recorded which).

Many counts were recorded for this clonotype. The V and J genes are TRBV5-6 and TRBJ2-5; 9 bases map to TRBD1. Germline V lookup: CDR1 SGHDT, CDR2 YYEEEE. J was trimmed by 1 base and V by 6 bases; bases with no gene match: 7. This CDR3 is 15 amino acids long. The CDR3 region has the DNA TGTGCCAGCACCTCCTTGGACAGGGGCCAAGAGACCCAGTACTTC. Protein: CASTSLDRGQETQYF.

Many counts were recorded for this clonotype. V is TRBV20-1 and J is TRBJ2-5, with no clear D. CDR1 is DFQATT, CDR2 SNEGSKA, per germline (reference sequence). Trimming took off 6 bases at V and 5 bases at J, with 13 bases between the two ends. The CDR3 contains 12 residues. This CDR3 reads CSAGLSPETQYF. Written as DNA, the CDR3 is TGCAGTGCCGGGTTGAGCCCCGAGACCCAGTACTTC.

This clonotype was seen a few times. The chain carries TRBV18 and TRBJ2-7; D is possibly TRBD1 (6 bases). There are 17 residues in the CDR3. The V gene's germline CDR1 is KGHSH and CDR2 LQKENI. V was clipped by 3 bases and J by 1 base, with 19 bases between them. CDR3 nucleotide sequence: TGTGCCAGCTCACCCAGATACGACAGGATGATTTCCTACGAGCAGTACTTC. Its translation: CASSPRYDRMISYEQYF.

This clonotype appeared many times. The CDR3, as DNA: TGTGCCACCTCTAATGAAGAGACCCAGTACTTC. This encodes CATSNEETQYF. V and J are TRBV24-1 and TRBJ2-5; D is ambiguous. V lost 9 bases and J 3 bases, leaving 7 bases between the germline ends. The CDR3 is made up of 11 amino acids. Germline assignment: CDR1 KGHDR and CDR2 SFDVKD.

This clonotype was seen repeatedly, ten times or more. The chain joins TRBV7-8 to TRBJ2-7, with D possibly being TRBD1 or TRBD2 (5 bases each). CDR3 length: 15 amino acids. Germline CDR1 reads SGHVS; CDR2 reads FQNEAQ. The V and J ends lost 1 base and 2 bases respectively, with 12 bases between them. DNA for the CDR3: TGTGCCAGCAGCTTAGACCGGGGACCTGCCTACGAGCAGTACTTC. Its protein is CASSLDRGPAYEQYF.

This clonotype has at least ten counts. This sequence joins TRBV7-8 and TRBJ2-2; 8 positions agree with TRBD1. The junction had 8 bases not matched to a gene; V was cut back by 10 bases and J by 1 base. The V gene's germline CDR1 is SGHVS and CDR2 FQNEAQ. The CDR3 contains 15 residues. This CDR3 is CAIPPGTGNTGELFF. The CDR3 DNA reads as TGTGCCATCCCCCCGGGGACAGGGAACACCGGGGAGCTGTTTTTT.

Sample share makes this clonotype medium-sized. This chain connects TRBV6-2 or TRBV6-3 to TRBJ2-1; 12 bases fit TRBD2. Looked up from germline, CDR1 is MNHEY and CDR2 is SVGEGT. This CDR3 region has 13 residues. V trimming: 7 bases; J trimming: 8 bases; junction bases outside the gene matches: 3. This CDR3 is CASNGLAGHEQFF. The CDR3 DNA reads TGTGCCAGCAACGGACTAGCGGGGCATGAGCAGTTCTTC.

This clonotype was counted many times. The chain links TRBV5-4 to TRBJ2-3; 7 bases line up with TRBD1. Trimming at V came to 1 base and at J to 0 bases, leaving 2 bases not matched to a gene. The CDR3 has 15 residues. The germline V gene encodes CDR1 SGHNT and CDR2 YYREEE (reference sequence). CDR3 nucleotides: TGTGCCAGCAGCTTGAGCAGGGGGAGCACAGATACGCAGTATTTT. Translating gives CASSLSRGSTDTQYF.

This clonotype was seen ten or more times. The chain combines TRBV5-1 with TRBJ2-1; 11 bases agree with TRBD2. CDR1 and CDR2 from the germline V gene are SGHRS and YFSETQ. J was trimmed by 6 bases and V by 1 base; bases with no gene match: 3. This CDR3 has 15 residues. Here the CDR3 DNA reads TGCGCCAGCAGCTTGATAGCGGGGGGGCTCAATGAGCAGTTCTTC. Translating gives CASSLIAGGLNEQFF.

As concerns this clonotype: A much bigger clone sits one base away, suggesting this may be a read error. This chain uses TRBV5-6 with TRBJ1-2; 8 bases map to TRBD1. The CDR3 has 14 amino acids. In germline, CDR1 is SGHDT, CDR2 YYEEEE. CDR3 amino acids: CVSSAQGAADGYTF. The CDR3 DNA follows: TGTGTCAGCAGCGCTCAGGGGGCGGCAGATGGCTACACCTTC.

This clonotype was seen at least ten times. The chain combines TRBV24-1 with TRBJ1-5; maybe TRBD1 (5 bases). From germline, CDR1 is KGHDR and CDR2 SFDVKD. This CDR3 has 14 residues. The V and J ends lost 4 bases and 7 bases respectively, with 13 bases between them. CDR3 nucleotide sequence: TGTGCCACCAGTGAACCTGACAGTCGGCAGCCCCAGCATTTT. It codes for CATSEPDSRQPQHF.

This clonotype was observed at least ten times. The V call is TRBV27, the J call TRBJ1-6, with 7 bases matching TRBD1. Germline V gene lookup returns CDR1 MNHEY and CDR2 SMNVEV (reference sequence). CDR3 length equals 18 residues. The V and J ends lost 3 bases and 4 bases, in that order; junction bases with no gene match: 12. CDR3 sequence reads: CASSLRGGEGAYNSPLHF. CDR3 nucleotide sequence: TGTGCCAGCAGTTTGAGGGGAGGTGAGGGGGCATATAATTCACCCCTCCACTTT.

This clonotype appeared many times. The chain uses TRBV9 and TRBJ2-7; 11 positions match TRBD2. The J segment lost 2 bases and the V segment lost 3 bases, leaving 4 bases of the junction unmatched. The germline gives CDR1 SGDLS, CDR2 YYNGEE. The CDR3 runs to 15 residues. Here the CDR3 reads CASSGNSGGAYEQYF. The CDR3, as DNA: TGTGCCAGCAGCGGGAATAGCGGGGGGGCCTACGAGCAGTACTTC.

This clonotype was seen a few times. The rearrangement joins TRBV6-6 to TRBJ2-3; maybe TRBD1 (5 bases). The CDR3 totals 16 residues. CDR1 is MNHNY, CDR2 SVGAGI, per germline (reference sequence). V was trimmed by 6 bases and J by 0 bases, leaving 16 bases between them. CDR3 nucleotide sequence: TGTGCCAGCAGGACAAATGGGGCAACCAGCACAGATACGCAGTATTTT. It yields the protein CASRTNGATSTDTQYF.

The table lists this clonotype with many counts. The rearrangement uses TRBV20-1 and TRBJ2-7, with TRBD1 identical over 7 bases. Germline V CDR1 and CDR2: DFQATT, SNEGSKA (reference sequence). This CDR3 contains 14 residues. The J segment lost 2 bases and the V segment lost 2 bases, leaving 6 bases of the junction unmatched. The CDR3 DNA is TGCAGTGCTAGATCCTCTACAGGGGCCTACGAGCAGTACTTC. It encodes CSARSSTGAYEQYF.

This clonotype occurred many times. The V gene is TRBV7-9, the J gene TRBJ1-5, with a tentative D call TRBD1 (5 bases). The CDR3 runs to 14 residues. Trimming shortened V by 1 base and J by 7 bases, and 11 bases separated the two germline ends. Germline-derived CDR1 and CDR2 are SEHNR and FQNEAQ (reference sequence). The CDR3 is CASSLEGKGQPQHF. The CDR3 DNA follows: TGTGCCAGCAGCTTAGAGGGGAAAGGGCAGCCCCAGCATTTT.

This clonotype was recorded at least ten times. In DNA form, the CDR3 reads TGCGCCAGCAGCCGGGACCGAGAGTACACCGGGGAGCTGTTTTTT. Translating gives CASSRDREYTGELFF. This chain uses TRBV10-1 with TRBJ2-2; D is tentatively TRBD1 or TRBD2 (5 bases each). The V end was cut by 6 bases, the J end by 3 bases, with 14 bases between. This CDR3 is 15 amino acids long. Germline lookup yields CDR1 WNHNN and CDR2 SYGVQD (reference sequence).

This clonotype was recorded many times. The V and J genes are TRBV11-2 and TRBJ1-2; a weak D match, TRBD1 (5 bases). The CDR3 loop spans 13 amino acids. V lost 5 bases and J lost 4, with 11 bases in between. Germline-derived CDR1 and CDR2 are SGHAT and FQNNGV. The CDR3 reads CASSQGGLYGYTF. The CDR3 coding sequence is TGTGCCAGCAGCCAGGGAGGGCTCTATGGCTACACCTTC.

Many counts were recorded for this clonotype. The rearrangement joins TRBV29-1 to TRBJ1-1, with D hard to call. Trimming took off 5 bases at V and 10 bases at J, with 5 bases between the two ends. The germline gives CDR1 SQVTM, CDR2 ANQGSEA. This CDR3 has 8 residues. The CDR3 reads CSVSGAFF. The CDR3 nucleotides read TGCAGCGTTTCTGGAGCTTTCTTT.

This clonotype was recorded at least ten times. The V and J genes are TRBV6-4 and TRBJ2-2; 11 bases fit TRBD2. The CDR3 covers 17 residues. J lost 2 bases, V lost 8 bases, and 10 bases had no gene match. Germline V gene data show CDR1 as MRHNA and CDR2 as SNTAGT. CDR3 sequence (DNA): TGTGCCAGCTCTAAGGGACTAGCGGTCCTCAACACCGGGGAGCTGTTTTTT. It encodes CASSKGLAVLNTGELFF.

This clonotype was seen at least ten times. The chain carries TRBV7-6 and TRBJ2-3; D may correspond to TRBD1 or TRBD2 (7 bases each). Germline V lookup: CDR1 SGHVS, CDR2 FNYEAQ. The CDR3 contains 17 residues. V was clipped by 4 bases and J by 6 bases, with 23 bases between them. CDR3 sequence (DNA): TGTGCCAGCAGCTCCAGGGGGGGCGGGAAGAACACGGATACGCAGTATTTT. Amino acids: CASSSRGGGKNTDTQYF.

The sample holds a few counts of this clonotype. The chain employs TRBV3-1 and TRBJ1-1; D not resolved. Looked up from germline, CDR1 is LGHDT and CDR2 is YNNKEL (reference sequence). The germline V and J ends were trimmed by 5 bases and 0 bases, with 7 bases remaining between them. The CDR3 has 13 residues. CDR3 sequence (DNA): TGTGCCAGCAGCTTGTACATGAACACTGAAGCTTTCTTT. It translates to CASSLYMNTEAFF. Full variable domain (remainder filled in from reference TRBV3-1 and TRBJ1-1): DTAVSQTPKYLVTQMGNDKSIKCEQNLGHDTMYWYKQDSKKFLKIMFSYNNKELIINETVPNRFSPKSPDKAHLNLHINSLELGDSAVYFCASSLYMNTEAFFGQGTRLTVV.

The count of this clonotype is one. The CDR3 reads CASSMTGGDTQYF. CDR3 in DNA: TGTGCCAGCAGTATGACAGGAGGAGATACGCAGTATTTT. J is TRBJ2-3 and V is TRBV28, with D possibly matching TRBD1 (6 bases). V was shortened by 5 bases and J by 5 bases, with 11 bases between the two germline ends. CDR3 size: 13 residues. CDR1 and CDR2 (germline): MDHEN, SYDVKM.

In this sample, this clonotype turned up many times. The CDR3 DNA reads as TGTGCCAGCGGGGTTAGCGGGGTGGCAGATACGCAGTATTTT. As protein: CASGVSGVADTQYF. The genes are TRBV25-1 and TRBJ2-3; TRBD2 agrees at 8 bases. Germline trimming cut 8 bases from V and 4 bases from J; bases unmatched to any gene: 8. Germline CDR1 reads MGHDK; CDR2 reads SYGVNS. The CDR3 totals 14 residues.